The source of this T cell receptor beta chain is a study of blood T cell repertoires in COVID-19. Study overall: Acute-phase and convalescent COVID-19 samples originated in the United States, Italy and Spain. From T cells, B-cell-depleted T cells, or PBMCs came the material, which was cDNA or gDNA.

The Seattle patients joined while their infection was active and were tracked longitudinally afterward. Per the study methods: Nucleated cell counts were estimated from reference gene primer amplification. The protocol was immunoSEQ multiplex PCR, while the TCRdb copy is restricted to in-frame clones and leaves out a portion. V, J and clone size are taken as reported in that table, and D and trimming were inferred from the DNA itself. The data hold a few hundred thousand clones, with about 87% observed a single time. The V gene's germline CDR1 is LGHDT and CDR2 YNNKEL (reference sequence). V was clipped by 1 base and J by 3 bases, with 14 bases between them. The length of the CDR3 is 16 residues.

Sequencing was performed on peripheral blood. The genes are TRBV3-1 (or the pseudogene TRBV3-2) and TRBJ2-3; D ambiguous. The origin of this receptor is a man aged 18 to 29 with COVID-19, enrolled during active disease. The DNA of the CDR3 is TGTGCCAGCAGCCAAGTCTCCCCTGCTAGGACAGATACGCAGTATTTT. Translating it yields CASSQVSPARTDTQYF.